The 9 T cell receptor beta chains reported below all come from one sample, sequenced in a study of breast tumors, draining lymph nodes, adjacent tissues. Samples came from axillary lymph nodes draining the breast cancer. TCRdb used MiXCR to reprocess the multiplex PCR reads, holding one entry per CDR3 protein. Here the sample spans about 130,000 distinct CDR3 sequences, under 25% being singletons. The sequencing sample was made of axillary lymph node tissue. The receptors come from a female donor with breast cancer. Some clones in this sample may be carry-over from other donors' samples.

This clonotype was seen many times. This sequence joins TRBV4-1 and TRBJ2-1, with unresolved D. The CDR3 has 14 residues. V lost 1 base, J lost 15 bases, and 19 bases lay in between. Germline V gene lookup returns CDR1 MGHRA and CDR2 YSYEKL. CDR3 bases: TGCGCCAGCAGCCAAGGTCCCAGAAAGAGTAGTAGGTTCTTC. As protein: CASSQGPRKSSRFF.

This clonotype was seen many times. The chain uses TRBV2 and TRBJ1-6, with no clear D. This CDR3 is 12 amino acids long. V was shortened by 10 bases and J by 8 bases, with 12 bases between the two germline ends. CDR1 is SNHLY, CDR2 FYNNEI, per germline. In DNA, the CDR3 is TGTGCCACCAGGAGGAGCGATTCACCCCTCCACTTT. Encoded protein: CATRRSDSPLHF. Drawing the rest from reference TRBV2 and TRBJ1-6, the complete variable domain is EPEVTQTPSHQVTQMGQEVILRCVPISNHLYFYWYRQILGQKVEFLVSFYNNEISEKSEIFDDQFSVERPDGSNFTLKIRSTKLEDSAMYFCATRRSDSPLHFGNGTRLTVT.

In its sample, this clonotype was seen many times. The chain combines TRBV5-1 with TRBJ2-2; maybe TRBD2 (5 bases). This CDR3 contains 14 residues. The germline V gene encodes CDR1 SGHRS and CDR2 YFSETQ. Trimming shortened V by 4 bases and J by 4 bases, and 11 bases separated the two germline ends. The CDR3 here is CASSPGRGTGELFF. In DNA form, the CDR3 reads TGCGCCAGCAGCCCCGGACGGGGCACCGGGGAGCTGTTTTTT.

This clonotype appeared many times. The rearrangement joins TRBV20-1 to TRBJ1-6; D remains ambiguous. This CDR3 is 16 amino acids long. Germline V gene data show CDR1 as DFQATT and CDR2 as SNEGSKA (reference sequence). V was pared by 0 bases and J by 6 bases, with 15 bases between. The CDR3 nucleotides are TGCAGTGCTAGAGATTCGGAGGGATTGAGTAATTCACCCCTCCACTTT. Amino acids: CSARDSEGLSNSPLHF.

This clonotype was detected many times. V gene TRBV19 combines with J gene TRBJ1-1; a weak D match, TRBD1 (6 bases). This CDR3 has 14 amino acids. Germline CDR1 LNHDA, CDR2 SQIVND (reference sequence). Trimming shortened V by 6 bases and J by 4 bases, and 15 bases separated the two germline ends. The CDR3 region has the DNA TGTGCCAGTAGACCCCGAGGGGGTGTCACTGAAGCTTTCTTT. It translates to CASRPRGGVTEAFF.

In this sample, this clonotype turned up a few times. Compared with germline, one end of the junction differs, possibly owing to a read error. This sequence joins TRBV12-3 or TRBV12-4 and TRBJ2-7, with D perhaps TRBD2 (6 bases). This CDR3 contains 17 residues. CDR3 DNA sequence: TGTGCCAGCAGCCCTCGGGGAGGCGGGACGAGCTCCTACGAGCGGTACTTC. Its protein product is CASSPRGGGTSSYERYF.

As regards this clonotype: One base away lies a much larger clone, so this may be a sequencing read error. The V gene is TRBV7-2, the J gene TRBJ1-4; D possibly corresponds to TRBD1 (6 bases). Per the germline V gene, CDR1 is SGHTA and CDR2 is FQGNSA. The CDR3 runs to 14 residues. The CDR3 reads CPSSFRAGDEKLFF. DNA for the CDR3: TGTCCCAGCAGCTTCAGGGCAGGGGATGAAAAACTGTTTTTT.

In the case of this clonotype: A much larger clone lies a single base off, so this may be a read error. This chain links TRBV6-5 with TRBJ2-7, with 7 bases aligning to TRBD1. The germline gives CDR1 MNHEY, CDR2 SVGAGI. This CDR3 region has 15 residues. Here the CDR3 DNA reads TGTACCAGCAGCCTAACAGGGGCCCGGGGCCACGAGCAGTACTTC. Amino acid sequence: CTSSLTGARGHEQYF.

This clonotype was recorded only once. A read error may produce the germline difference seen at one junction end. CDR3 nucleotides: TGCAGCGCATGCCGGGAGACTAGCACAAATACGCGGTATTTT. Translation: CSACRETSTNTRYF. The V call is TRBV29-1, the J call TRBJ2-3; the match to TRBD2 covers 7 bases. The CDR3 is 14 amino acids. Germline loops: CDR1 SQVTM, CDR2 ANQGSEA.